One T cell receptor beta chain is described in this entry. No antigen is known for it. TCRdb recomputed calls from the reads with MiXCR, one row per CDR3 protein. Found here are some 800,000 distinct CDR3 sequences, under 35% of them singletons; the top ten hold around 13%. This record comes from a study of T cell repertoires in cytomegalovirus infection. Study background: Indications of both CMV infection and matching HLA type were provided by public TCR beta signatures.

Study-wide results and caveats: Using cumulative public TCR beta family frequency, the authors identified those who carried CMV together with the relevant HLA. Predominance within the ex vivo response was attributable to HLA-C-restricted CMV-specific TCR beta clonotypes.

Material: cultured CD8+ T cells from PBMCs, obtained from culture after CMV antigen stimulation. This clonotype was obtained from a human donor in good health (CMV status not recorded). Some clones in this sample may be carry-over from other donors' samples.

The CDR3 nucleotides read TGTGCCAACTCTAGGGGGATCTACGAGCAGTACTTC. It codes for CANSRGIYEQYF. The rearrangement links TRBV2 to TRBJ2-7, with a weak D call TRBD1 (6 bases). CDR3 length: 12 amino acids. Per the germline V gene, CDR1 is SNHLY and CDR2 is FYNNEI. V lost 10 bases to trimming and J lost 3 bases, with 13 bases between them.